Given below is one T cell receptor (beta chain) in context. The data originate from a study of blood T cell repertoires in COVID-19. Study overall: Sites in the United States, Italy and Spain provided acute and convalescent COVID-19 samples. The analysed material was cDNA or gDNA that came from T cells, B-cell-depleted T cells, or PBMCs.

Authors' data handling: Estimates of nucleated cell counts were drawn from the amplification of reference gene primers. Sequencing was performed with immunoSEQ multiplex PCR; in TCRdb, only in-frame clones are kept and a portion is missing. V and J calls and clone size follow that table, whereas D and trimming were derived from the DNA. The sample holds approximately 97,000 clones, around 73% seen once. The germline CDR1 and CDR2 sequences are SEHNR and FQNEAQ (reference sequence). Deletions cut 1 base from V and 9 bases from J, with 28 bases between. This CDR3 contains 19 residues. The chain carries TRBV7-9 and TRBJ2-1, with TRBD2 as a possible D gene (6 bases). The clonotype comes from a man aged 60 to 69 with active or convalescent COVID-19. Sequenced: peripheral blood. The CDR3 DNA follows: TGTGCCAGCAGCTTAGATTCCCAACGGACTAAGAGGGTGAGCACTGAGCAGTTCTTC. This gives the protein CASSLDSQRTKRVSTEQFF.